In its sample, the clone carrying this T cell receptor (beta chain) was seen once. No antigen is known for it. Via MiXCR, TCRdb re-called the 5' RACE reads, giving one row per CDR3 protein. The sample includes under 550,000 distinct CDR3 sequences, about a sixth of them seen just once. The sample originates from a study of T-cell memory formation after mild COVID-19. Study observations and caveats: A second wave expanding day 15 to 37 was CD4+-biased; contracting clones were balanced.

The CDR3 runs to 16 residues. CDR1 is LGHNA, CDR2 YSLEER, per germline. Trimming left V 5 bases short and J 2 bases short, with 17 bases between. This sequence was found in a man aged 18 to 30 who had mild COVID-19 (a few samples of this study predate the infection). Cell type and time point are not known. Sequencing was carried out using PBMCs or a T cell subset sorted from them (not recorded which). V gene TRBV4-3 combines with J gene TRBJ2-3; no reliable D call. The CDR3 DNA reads TGCGCCAGCAGCAGAGGCGCAGCGCCAGACACAGATACGCAGTATTTT. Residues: CASSRGAAPDTDTQYF.